A selection of T cell receptor beta chains follows, all from one sample in a study of cytomegalovirus exposure and HLA in healthy donors. Sequencing used immunoSEQ multiplex PCR; TCRdb keeps in-frame clones, though not all of them. The sample yields approximately 82,000 clones, around 9.1% seen once. Sequencing was carried out using PBMCs. Receptor source: a man between 60 and 70 years old in good health and CMV-seropositive. CDR3s include the opening cysteine and the closing phenylalanine or tryptophan. The order of the fields is V gene, CDR3 length, clone size, J gene, D gene, CDR3 protein, CDR3 DNA. The D gene is left open where the match is weak. Rows give clone size only sometimes, using once, few, many, or a class for an expanded clone.

V: TRBV5-5
length: 13
size: few
J: TRBJ1-1
D: -
CDR3: CASSSTAILEAFF
DNA: TGTGCCAGCAGCTCGACAGCTATACTTGAAGCTTTCTTT

V: TRBV5-1
length: 15
size: few
J: TRBJ2-5
D: -
CDR3: CASSLGQGLPETQYF
DNA: TGCGCCAGCAGCTTGGGGCAGGGGTTGCCAGAGACCCAGTACTTC

V: TRBV9
length: 14
size: -
J: TRBJ1-1
D: TRBD1
CDR3: CASSAGGQITEAFF
DNA: TGTGCCAGCAGCGCCGGGGGACAGATCACTGAAGCTTTCTTT

V: TRBV30
length: 16
size: -
J: TRBJ2-2
D: TRBD2
CDR3: CAWTGLAGSLLGELFF
DNA: TGTGCCTGGACTGGACTAGCGGGTTCTCTTCTGGGGGAGCTGTTTTTT

V: TRBV7-8
length: 16
size: -
J: TRBJ1-5
D: TRBD1
CDR3: CASSRRQGASDQPQHF
DNA: TGTGCCAGCAGCCGCCGACAGGGGGCTTCGGATCAGCCCCAGCATTTT

V: TRBV19
length: 11
size: -
J: TRBJ2-3
D: -
CDR3: CASSIADTQYF
DNA: TGTGCCAGTAGTATCGCAGATACGCAGTATTTT

V: TRBV4-1
length: 16
size: few
J: TRBJ2-1
D: TRBD2
CDR3: CASSQEREPLHGEQFF
DNA: TGCGCCAGCAGCCAGGAGCGGGAGCCCCTACATGGTGAGCAGTTCTTC

V: TRBV6-5
length: 14
size: -
J: TRBJ1-5
D: -
CDR3: CASRAVEPGQPQHF
DNA: TGTGCCAGCAGAGCCGTCGAACCCGGGCAGCCCCAGCATTTT

V: TRBV19
length: 19
size: few
J: TRBJ1-5
D: -
CDR3: CASSPTIVGVGYSNQPQHF
DNA: TGTGCCAGTAGTCCCACCATAGTAGGGGTGGGGTATAGCAATCAGCCCCAGCATTTT

V: TRBV5-5
length: 14
size: few
J: TRBJ1-3
D: -
CDR3: CASSSLTYTDTIYF
DNA: TGTGCCAGCAGCTCCCTAACTTATACGGACACCATATATTTT

V: TRBV29-1
length: 14
size: -
J: TRBJ2-2
D: -
CDR3: CSVEEGYLTGELFF
DNA: TGCAGCGTTGAAGAGGGCTACCTCACCGGGGAGCTGTTTTTT

V: TRBV6-5
length: 13
size: few
J: TRBJ2-2
D: -
CDR3: CASSYPNTGELFF
DNA: TGTGCCAGCAGTTACCCTAACACCGGGGAGCTGTTTTTT

V: TRBV7-9
length: 14
size: -
J: TRBJ1-4
D: TRBD1
CDR3: CASSSDRGGEKLFF
DNA: TGTGCCAGCAGCTCGGACAGGGGCGGTGAAAAACTGTTTTTT

V: TRBV6-5
length: 15
size: few
J: TRBJ2-5
D: TRBD1
CDR3: CASSYRQGNQETQYF
DNA: TGTGCCAGCAGTTACCGACAGGGGAACCAAGAGACCCAGTACTTC

V: TRBV28
length: 14
size: -
J: TRBJ2-5
D: -
CDR3: CASSLSARIETQYF
DNA: TGTGCCAGCAGTTTATCTGCTAGGATAGAGACCCAGTACTTC

V: TRBV5-4
length: 16
size: -
J: TRBJ2-5
D: -
CDR3: CASSPDVRERKETQYF
DNA: TGTGCCAGCAGCCCTGACGTAAGGGAGAGGAAAGAGACCCAGTACTTC

V: TRBV6-1
length: 14
size: -
J: TRBJ1-5
D: -
CDR3: CASTRQASNQPQHF
DNA: TGTGCCAGCACCCGACAGGCCAGCAATCAGCCCCAGCATTTT

V: TRBV15
length: 17
size: -
J: TRBJ2-2
D: -
CDR3: CATSSHQGYLNTGELFF
DNA: TGTGCCACCAGCAGCCACCAGGGATACTTGAACACCGGGGAGCTGTTTTTT

V: TRBV10-3
length: 15
size: -
J: TRBJ1-3
D: -
CDR3: CAISESTGSGNTIYF
DNA: TGTGCCATCAGTGAGTCAACAGGGAGCGGAAACACCATATATTTT

V: TRBV19
length: 14
size: few
J: TRBJ2-1
D: TRBD1
CDR3: CASKGQGGGNEQFF
DNA: TGTGCCAGTAAGGGACAGGGGGGAGGGAATGAGCAGTTCTTC

V: TRBV28
length: 15
size: few
J: TRBJ2-2
D: -
CDR3: CASSLSRPVTGELFF
DNA: TGTGCCAGCAGTTTATCTAGGCCGGTCACCGGGGAGCTGTTTTTT

V: TRBV7-9
length: 15
size: -
J: TRBJ2-2
D: TRBD2
CDR3: CASTFGRDYTGELFF
DNA: TGTGCCAGCACCTTTGGGAGGGACTACACCGGGGAGCTGTTTTTT

V: TRBV27
length: 13
size: few
J: TRBJ1-2
D: -
CDR3: CASRAGRNYGYTF
DNA: TGTGCCAGCAGGGCGGGACGCAACTATGGCTACACCTTC

V: TRBV12-2
length: 16
size: few
J: TRBJ1-5
D: -
CDR3: CASRTDRGLGNQPQHF
DNA: TGTGCAAGTCGCACGGACAGGGGGCTTGGCAATCAGCCCCAGCATTTT

V: TRBV7-3
length: 15
size: -
J: TRBJ2-3
D: TRBD1
CDR3: CASSPDRGRPDTQYF
DNA: TGTGCCAGCAGCCCCGACAGGGGGCGGCCAGATACGCAGTATTTT

V: TRBV7-8
length: 12
size: -
J: TRBJ2-5
D: -
CDR3: CASSPVQETQYF
DNA: TGTGCCAGCAGCCCGGTCCAAGAGACCCAGTACTTC

V: TRBV6-5
length: 12
size: -
J: TRBJ2-7
D: -
CDR3: CASSYDSYEQYF
DNA: TGTGCCAGCAGTTACGACAGCTACGAGCAGTACTTC

V: TRBV6-6
length: 15
size: few
J: TRBJ1-4
D: TRBD1
CDR3: CASSGTGGTNEKLFF
DNA: TGTGCCAGCTCCGGGACAGGAGGTACTAATGAAAAACTGTTTTTT

V: TRBV7-9
length: 15
size: few
J: TRBJ2-1
D: TRBD2
CDR3: CASSLSGGSYNEQFF
DNA: TGTGCCAGCAGCCTCAGCGGGGGCTCCTACAATGAGCAGTTCTTC

V: TRBV7-7
length: 15
size: -
J: TRBJ2-1
D: TRBD1
CDR3: CASSLDREPYNEQFF
DNA: TGTGCTAGCAGCTTAGACAGGGAACCCTACAATGAGCAGTTCTTC

V: TRBV7-2
length: 16
size: -
J: TRBJ2-2
D: TRBD2
CDR3: CASSRQTSADTGELFF
DNA: TGTGCCAGCAGCCGCCAGACTAGCGCTGACACCGGGGAGCTGTTTTTT

V: TRBV27
length: 16
size: -
J: TRBJ1-1
D: -
CDR3: CASRLRAGVPSEAAFF
DNA: TGTGCCAGCAGGCTGAGGGCTGGGGTTCCGTCCGAGGCAGCTTTCTTT

V: TRBV5-6
length: 14
size: -
J: TRBJ2-3
D: -
CDR3: CASSLGQGIGTQYF
DNA: TGTGCCAGCAGCTTGGGGCAGGGCATCGGTACGCAGTATTTT

V: TRBV19
length: 14
size: -
J: TRBJ2-7
D: -
CDR3: CASSEARARSEQYF
DNA: TGTGCCAGTAGTGAAGCCAGGGCTCGCTCGGAGCAGTACTTC

V: TRBV28
length: 12
size: few
J: TRBJ1-3
D: TRBD1
CDR3: CASRSTGDPIYF
DNA: TGTGCCAGCAGGTCCACAGGGGACCCCATATATTTT

V: TRBV6-6
length: 15
size: few
J: TRBJ1-5
D: -
CDR3: CASTSYKGHDQPQHF
DNA: TGTGCCAGCACCTCCTATAAAGGACACGATCAGCCCCAGCATTTT

V: TRBV23-1
length: 15
size: -
J: TRBJ2-5
D: TRBD1
CDR3: CASSRRDRGEETQYF
DNA: TGCGCCAGCAGTCGAAGGGACAGGGGAGAGGAGACCCAGTACTTC

V: TRBV6-5
length: 14
size: -
J: TRBJ1-1
D: -
CDR3: CASSYGTQSTRAFF
DNA: TGTGCCAGCAGTTACGGGACTCAGAGCACTCGAGCTTTCTTT

V: TRBV4-2
length: 15
size: -
J: TRBJ1-4
D: -
CDR3: CASSQEIGSNEKLFF
DNA: TGTGCCAGCAGCCAGGAGATCGGGAGTAATGAAAAACTGTTTTTT

V: TRBV27
length: 12
size: -
J: TRBJ1-2
D: TRBD1
CDR3: CATYRGTGGYTF
DNA: TGTGCCACATACAGGGGAACTGGTGGCTACACCTTC

V: TRBV7-2
length: 14
size: few
J: TRBJ1-5
D: TRBD1
CDR3: CASSGTGNNQPQHF
DNA: TGTGCCAGCAGCGGGACAGGGAACAATCAGCCCCAGCATTTT

V: TRBV10-3
length: 13
size: -
J: TRBJ1-1
D: TRBD1
CDR3: CASGTGGNTEAFF
DNA: TGTGCCAGCGGGACAGGGGGTAACACTGAAGCTTTCTTT

V: TRBV13
length: 14
size: few
J: TRBJ2-7
D: -
CDR3: CASSLIREPGEQYF
DNA: TGTGCCAGCAGCTTAATACGGGAACCGGGCGAGCAGTACTTC

V: TRBV19
length: 14
size: -
J: TRBJ2-7
D: TRBD2
CDR3: CASSSGLAERGQYF
DNA: TGTGCCAGTAGTTCGGGACTAGCGGAAAGGGGGCAGTACTTC

V: TRBV18
length: 15
size: -
J: TRBJ1-6
D: TRBD1
CDR3: CASSPDWTGNSPLHF
DNA: TGTGCCAGCTCACCAGATTGGACAGGGAATTCACCCCTCCACTTT

V: TRBV6-5
length: 14
size: few
J: TRBJ2-2
D: -
CDR3: CASSMTENTGELFF
DNA: TGTGCCAGCAGCATGACAGAAAACACCGGGGAGCTGTTTTTT

V: TRBV6-5
length: 13
size: -
J: TRBJ1-2
D: TRBD1
CDR3: CASSLRDSGGYTF
DNA: TGTGCCAGCAGCCTCCGGGACAGTGGGGGCTACACCTTC

V: TRBV27
length: 16
size: -
J: TRBJ1-4
D: TRBD1
CDR3: CASSLDWDRAGQKLFF
DNA: TGTGCCAGCAGTTTAGATTGGGACAGGGCCGGCCAAAAACTGTTTTTT

V: TRBV11-1
length: 15
size: -
J: TRBJ1-1
D: TRBD1
CDR3: CASSLGRQGNTEAFF
DNA: TGTGCCAGCAGCTTAGGCAGACAGGGTAACACTGAAGCTTTCTTT

V: TRBV27
length: 13
size: few
J: TRBJ2-7
D: -
CDR3: CASSFGTTYEQYF
DNA: TGTGCCAGCAGTTTTGGCACGACCTACGAGCAGTACTTC

V: TRBV27
length: 16
size: -
J: TRBJ2-7
D: TRBD1
CDR3: CASSPRGWDRGHEQYF
DNA: TGTGCCAGCAGTCCCCGGGGGTGGGACAGGGGTCACGAGCAGTACTTC